One and the same sample provided the 3 T cell receptor beta chains below, sequenced in a study of T cells after yellow fever vaccination. MiXCR, applied by TCRdb to the 5' RACE reads, yields one record per CDR3 protein. The sample includes approximately 550,000 distinct CDR3 sequences, roughly 14% of them seen just once. The source was PBMCs, collected on the day of the yellow fever booster vaccination. The origin of the receptors is a man younger than 40 who received the YFV17D yellow fever vaccine.

The rearrangement uses TRBV14 and TRBJ2-7, with a tentative D call TRBD2 (6 bases). The CDR3 is 13 amino acids. Germline V gene data show CDR1 as SGHDN and CDR2 as FVKESK. V lost 1 base and J 6 bases, leaving 10 bases between the germline ends. CDR3: CASSQVRGGEQYF. Written as DNA, the CDR3 is TGTGCCAGCAGCCAAGTGCGGGGCGGCGAGCAGTACTTC.

Only a few counts were recorded for this clonotype. The chain's CDR3 is CASSPNSGSYEQYF. The DNA for the CDR3 is TGTGCCAGCAGTCCCAACTCAGGGAGCTACGAGCAGTACTTC. V is TRBV6-1 and J is TRBJ2-7; D tentatively reads TRBD1 or TRBD2 (5 bases each). CDR3 size: 14 residues. Per the germline V gene, CDR1 is MNHNS and CDR2 is SASEGT. Trimming shortened V by 5 bases and J by 3 bases, and 14 bases separated the two germline ends.

This CDR3 reads CSAHLLAGSYNEQFF. CDR3 nucleotides: TGCAGTGCGCACCTATTAGCGGGGTCCTACAATGAGCAGTTCTTC. The rearrangement joins TRBV20-1 to TRBJ2-1, with 8 bases aligning to TRBD2. CDR3 length: 15 amino acids. The germline CDR1 and CDR2 sequences are DFQATT and SNEGSKA (reference sequence). J was trimmed by 1 base and V by 6 bases; bases with no gene match: 8.